The subject of this entry is one T cell receptor (beta chain). Its antigen is currently unknown. The CDR3 spans 15 residues. Unmatched junction bases numbered 5, after V lost 1 base and J lost 8 bases. Looked up from germline, CDR1 is KGHSH and CDR2 is LQKENI. This sample stems from a study of CD8 T cells in Susac syndrome. Broader study findings: The study's TCR sequencing and HLA analysis covered a relatively small number of individuals, and the study acknowledged this. Clonal expansion was not observed in the Susac syndrome CD4+ T cell repertoires.

RNA in amounts of roughly 0.5 to 1 ug was reverse transcribed with random hexamers. TCRdb re-derived calls from the immunoSEQ multiplex PCR reads in MiXCR, one entry per CDR3 protein. The data show under 200,000 distinct CDR3 sequences, approximately 94% seen once. The origin of this receptor is a human donor with Susac syndrome. The sample comprised CD4+ T cells from PBMCs. V gene TRBV18 combines with J gene TRBJ1-6; 7 nucleotides match TRBD1. This CDR3 reads CASSPLQGRDSPLHF. The CDR3 coding sequence is TGTGCCAGCTCACCACTACAGGGGAGGGATTCACCCCTCCACTTT.